One and the same sample provided the 2 T cell receptor beta chains below, sequenced in a study of spatial heterogeneity in lung cancer. This sample's time point: sample taken at primary tumor resection. Findings of the study overall: Mutation counts in tumors were tracked by counts of expanded intratumoral alpha and beta TCRs.

TCRdb re-derived calls from the 5' RACE reads in MiXCR, one entry per CDR3 protein. The table includes 20,000 to 25,000 distinct CDR3 sequences, roughly 6.5% detected once. No antigen has been identified for these receptors. The specimen was lung tumor tissue, collected at surgery. These receptors were collected from a male donor with early-stage non-small cell lung cancer.

This clonotype was picked up many times. This chain joins TRBV29-1 and TRBJ2-7, with 8 bases matching TRBD1. The germline V gene encodes CDR1 SQVTM and CDR2 ANQGSEA. The junction had 5 bases not matched to a gene; V was cut back by 7 bases and J by 0 bases. This CDR3 has 13 amino acids. The CDR3 sequence is CSARTGYSYEQYF. DNA for the CDR3: TGCAGCGCTCGGACAGGGTACTCCTACGAGCAGTACTTC.

This clonotype was detected only a few times. The CDR3 sequence is CASSSSWTEQYF. CDR3 nucleotide sequence: TGTGCCAGCAGCTCTTCTTGGACCGAGCAGTACTTC. The chain joins TRBV7-2 to TRBJ2-7, with D unresolved. Germline V lookup: CDR1 SGHTA, CDR2 FQGNSA. V was shortened by 4 bases and J by 6 bases, with 10 bases between the two germline ends. CDR3 length: 12 residues.